The 17 T cell receptor beta chains presented below share a single source sample, sequenced in a study of metastatic and nonmetastatic thyroid tumors. With MiXCR, TCRdb reprocessed the PCR reads. The data contain over 50,000 clones, 25% to 30% of them singletons. Until they underwent thyroid surgery, no patient had received any treatment. Source material: blood. These receptors came from a female donor with papillary thyroid cancer or a benign thyroid nodule (not recorded which). Some clones in this sample may be carry-over from other donors' samples.

The chain combines TRBV4-2 with TRBJ1-4; no firm D call. The CDR3 is 18 amino acids. In germline, CDR1 is LGHNA, CDR2 YNFKEQ. V lost 1 base and J lost 2, with 17 bases in between. The CDR3 sequence is CASSQGPRPSPTNEKLFF. DNA for the CDR3: TGTGCCAGCAGCCAAGGGCCGAGACCGTCCCCCACTAATGAAAAACTGTTTTTT.

The chain has TRBV15 and TRBJ2-7; D uncertain. Germline loops: CDR1 LNHNV, CDR2 YYDKDF (reference sequence). The CDR3 runs to 14 residues. The V end was cut by 3 bases, the J end by 11 bases, with 20 bases between. As DNA, the CDR3 is TGTGCCACCAGCAGGGAAACCGGCAGCGAAACGGAGTACTTC. It is translated as CATSRETGSETEYF.

The V gene is TRBV20-1, the J gene TRBJ1-1; D unresolved. V lost 5 bases, J lost 1 base, and 8 bases lay in between. Germline V gives CDR1 DFQATT, CDR2 SNEGSKA (reference sequence). This CDR3 contains 12 residues. The CDR3 DNA is TGCAGTGCTGCACAGAGGAACACTGAAGCTTTCTTT. Protein: CSAAQRNTEAFF.

This clone was seen a few times. The chain recombines TRBV11-3 with TRBJ2-1, with a weak D call TRBD2 (5 bases). V was clipped by 3 bases and J by 8 bases, with 8 bases between them. CDR1 and CDR2 from the germline V gene are SGHNT and YENEEA. The CDR3 is 12 residues long. The CDR3 sequence: CASSFSGDEQFF. CDR3 coding DNA: TGTGCCAGCAGCTTCTCCGGGGATGAGCAGTTCTTC.

This clone was detected a few times. The chain employs TRBV2 and TRBJ1-2; D call uncertain. The CDR3 has 13 amino acids. With 4 bases removed from V and 1 base from J, the gap between germline ends came to 7 bases. Germline V gene sequence: CDR1 SNHLY, CDR2 FYNNEI. As DNA, the CDR3 is TGTGCCAGCAGTGGCCGGGATAACTATGGCTACACCTTC. This codes for CASSGRDNYGYTF.

This chain joins TRBV10-3 and TRBJ1-2; 7 nucleotides line up with TRBD1. The CDR3 length is 14 residues. CDR1 is ENHRY and CDR2 is SYGVKD in the germline V gene. V lost 7 bases, J lost 4 bases, and 9 bases stayed unmatched. The CDR3 loop reads CAINWPGQPYGYTF. In DNA, the CDR3 is TGTGCCATCAACTGGCCGGGACAGCCCTATGGCTACACCTTC.

This clone qualifies as medium-sized. V gene TRBV15 combines with J gene TRBJ1-6; no firm D call. The CDR3 length is 13 residues. V gave up 0 bases and J gave up 10 bases, with 7 bases separating them. Germline V gene lookup returns CDR1 LNHNV and CDR2 YYDKDF (reference sequence). CDR3 bases: TGTGCCACCAGCAGAGATGGGGTCTCACCCCTCCACTTT. This codes for CATSRDGVSPLHF.

J is TRBJ2-1 and V is TRBV27, with 13 positions matching TRBD2. This CDR3 is 14 amino acids long. In germline, CDR1 is MNHEY, CDR2 SMNVEV (reference sequence). Trimming took 5 bases from V and 9 from J; bases not matched to a gene: 4. CDR3 coding DNA: TGTGCCAGCAGTGGGACTAGCGGGAACGGTGAGCAGTTCTTC. This codes for CASSGTSGNGEQFF.

The gene calls are TRBV4-1 and TRBJ1-3; no firm D call. The CDR3 loop spans 11 amino acids. CDR1 is MGHRA, CDR2 YSYEKL, per germline. With 5 bases removed from V and 4 bases from J, the gap between germline ends came to 3 bases. CDR3 nucleotides: TGCGCCAGCAGCATCGGAAACACCATATATTTT. Translating gives CASSIGNTIYF.

The J gene is TRBJ2-1, the V gene TRBV28; D is perhaps TRBD2 (7 bases). V was clipped by 7 bases and J by 3 bases, with 16 bases between them. Germline CDR1 is MDHEN and CDR2 is SYDVKM. CDR3 length: 15 amino acids. CDR3 in DNA: TGTGCCAGCACCCCGTCGAGGGGGGGCTACAATGAGCAGTTCTTC. It yields the protein CASTPSRGGYNEQFF.

A few counts support this clone. The chain links TRBV11-1 to TRBJ2-3; 9 positions match TRBD2. The CDR3 sequence is 15 residues long. The junction had 7 bases not matched to a gene; V was cut back by 7 bases and J by 2 bases. The germline CDR1 and CDR2 sequences are SGHAT and FQDESV (reference sequence). The CDR3 sequence: CASIRAGGSTDTQYF. The CDR3 DNA sequence: TGTGCCAGCATAAGAGCGGGGGGATCCACAGATACGCAGTATTTT.

This clone showed up many times. The chain is built from TRBV11-1 and TRBJ2-7, with TRBD2 identical over 8 bases. The CDR3 length is 14 residues. The V gene's germline CDR1 is SGHAT and CDR2 FQDESV (reference sequence). V was clipped by 3 bases and J by 3 bases; unmatched bases: 4. CDR3 nucleotides: TGTGCCAGCAGCTTGGCTAGCGGGTACTACGAGCAGTACTTC. This translates into CASSLASGYYEQYF.

This chain joins TRBV2 and TRBJ2-5; 9 positions agree with TRBD1. Germline-derived CDR1 and CDR2 are SNHLY and FYNNEI. CDR3 length: 16 residues. V trimming: 2 bases; J trimming: 2 bases; junction bases outside the gene matches: 6. CDR3 region: CASSEPDRGLQETQYF. DNA for the CDR3: TGTGCCAGCAGTGAACCGGACAGGGGACTTCAAGAGACCCAGTACTTC. Supplemented by reference TRBV2 and TRBJ2-5, the full variable domain reads EPEVTQTPSHQVTQMGQEVILRCVPISNHLYFYWYRQILGQKVEFLVSFYNNEISEKSEIFDDQFSVERPDGSNFTLKIRSTKLEDSAMYFCASSEPDRGLQETQYFGPGTRLLVL.

This clone was picked up a small number of times. The chain couples TRBV7-3 to TRBJ2-2; no reliable D call. V was cut by 2 bases and J by 7 bases, with 14 bases left in between. This CDR3 has 15 amino acids. The germline CDR1 and CDR2 sequences are SGHTA and FQGTGA. The CDR3 nucleotides read TGTGCCAGCAGCTTAGATTCGAGCGTCGGCGGGGAGCTGTTTTTT. Residues: CASSLDSSVGGELFF.

This clone was detected many times. This chain links TRBV20-1 with TRBJ2-5, with a possible D match to TRBD2 (5 bases). V was clipped by 5 bases and J by 1 base, with 23 bases between them. Germline CDR1 is DFQATT and CDR2 is SNEGSKA (reference sequence). This CDR3 is 17 amino acids long. The CDR3 DNA reads TGCAGTGCTCAAGATGACCCTTTTTCGAGCGGCCAAGAGACCCAGTACTTC. Protein product: CSAQDDPFSSGQETQYF.

The chain joins TRBV7-2 to TRBJ2-2; no clear D gene. Germline V gene lookup returns CDR1 SGHTA and CDR2 FQGNSA. The V end was cut by 6 bases, the J end by 6 bases, with 11 bases between. CDR3 length equals 13 residues. The DNA of the CDR3 is TGTGCCAGCAGACCAGTAGTAGCCGGGGAGCTGTTTTTT. As protein: CASRPVVAGELFF.

The sample holds many counts of this clone. This chain connects TRBV13 to TRBJ1-4, with 8 bases lining up with TRBD1. The CDR3 is made up of 15 amino acids. The V and J ends lost 5 bases and 4 bases, in that order; junction bases with no gene match: 6. The germline V gene has CDR1 PRHDT and CDR2 FYEKMQ (reference sequence). The CDR3 coding sequence is TGTGCCAGCAGCATAATGACAGGGGTTAATGAAAAACTGTTTTTT. Protein sequence: CASSIMTGVNEKLFF.